This T cell receptor (beta chain) was profiled in a study of naive and memory T cell subsets. This clonotype appeared many times. The CDR3 contains 15 residues. Trimming stripped 3 bases from V and 3 bases from J, with 14 bases between. Germline CDR1 and CDR2: LGHNA and YSLEER. Both TRBC1 and TRBC2 were covered by a beta constant-region primer of two equimolar oligonucleotides. TCRdb recomputed calls from the UMI-ligation and nested PCR reads with MiXCR, one row per CDR3 protein. Among over 75,000 distinct CDR3 sequences listed, less than 15% were seen once. The sequenced sample consisted of central memory CD4+ T cells from blood. This receptor was identified in a human donor in good health. This chain joins TRBV4-3 and TRBJ2-5; D may be TRBD1 (6 bases). Written as DNA, the CDR3 is TGCGCCAGCAGCCAGCAGTTTCGGACAGAAGAGACCCAGTACTTC. Protein: CASSQQFRTEETQYF.